These T cell receptor beta chains were read from a single sample in a study of cytomegalovirus exposure and HLA in healthy donors. TCRdb keeps only in-frame clones here, not all; method: immunoSEQ multiplex PCR. The data show over 85,000 clones, 65% to 85% seen once. Sequenced: PBMCs. Every receptor here comes from a man aged 40-50 years in good health and CMV-seropositive. Each CDR3 is given without its conserved first and last residue. Part of the rows lack a size; the others show once, few, many or a class for expanded clones.

v_call clone_size cdr3_aa
TRBV10-3 - AISEGHRDRGGPGELF
TRBV15 - ATSRDPSSVFEQF
TRBV7-9 - ASSPGWGRSVDTQY
TRBV7-8 - ASSRDRVDQPQH
TRBV11-3 once ASSSGQGMKTQY
TRBV2 - ASSLSPLGYT
TRBV28 - ASSLQNQPQH
TRBV13 - ASSFRTRTLYGYT
TRBV4-2 - ASSQGTGTRRGYT
TRBV2 few ASSMGRGSEKLF
TRBV28 - ASSFRDRAYEQY
TRBV14 - ASSLRQTGANYGYT
TRBV30 - AWSGGEGGYT
TRBV5-1 - ASGGTGQETQY
TRBV5-1 - ASSLLGTAGETQY
TRBV2 - ASNPGLAGETQY
TRBV13 - ASSLGPGLAVFYEQY
TRBV11-2 - ASSKQGEETQY
TRBV14 - ASARTGGSYEQY
TRBV7-3 - ASSLRAGTNEKLF
TRBV4-1 - ASSARGGSSYNSPLH
TRBV12-5 once ASGFGGTKNIQY